This T cell receptor beta chain was identified in a study of blood T cell repertoires in COVID-19. Across the whole study: There were acute and convalescent COVID-19 samples, and they came from the United States, Italy and Spain.

TCRdb's table, derived via immunoSEQ multiplex PCR, lists solely in-frame clones and lacks some. The repertoire includes around 190,000 clones, over 80% of them detected once, and about 7.1% sits in the top ten. This clone was seen once. Seattle enrolled patients during active infection and tracked them longitudinally. V was pared by 5 bases and J by 4 bases, with 12 bases between. CDR1 is SGHTA and CDR2 is FQGNSA in the germline V gene. This CDR3 is built from 14 residues. The V and J genes are TRBV7-2 and TRBJ2-1, with D possibly matching TRBD2 (5 bases). The source is a woman between 70 and 85 years old with COVID-19, enrolled during active disease. Material: peripheral blood. The CDR3 loop reads CASSPAGEYNEQFF. In nucleotides, the CDR3 is TGTGCCAGCAGCCCCGCTGGGGAGTACAATGAGCAGTTCTTC.